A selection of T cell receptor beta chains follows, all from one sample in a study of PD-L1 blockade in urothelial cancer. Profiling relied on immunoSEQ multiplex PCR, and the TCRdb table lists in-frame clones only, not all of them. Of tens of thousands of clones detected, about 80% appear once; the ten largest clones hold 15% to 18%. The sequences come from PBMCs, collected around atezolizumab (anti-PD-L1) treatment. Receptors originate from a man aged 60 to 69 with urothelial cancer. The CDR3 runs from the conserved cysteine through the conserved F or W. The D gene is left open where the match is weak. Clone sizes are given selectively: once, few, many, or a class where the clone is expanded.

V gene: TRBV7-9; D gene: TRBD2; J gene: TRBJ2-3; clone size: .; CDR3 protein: CASSALAPLAGHDTQYF; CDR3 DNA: TGTGCCAGCAGCGCATTAGCCCCACTAGCGGGACATGATACGCAGTATTTT
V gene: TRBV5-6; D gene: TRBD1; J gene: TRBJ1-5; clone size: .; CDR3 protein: CASSLTVDRGGNQPQHF; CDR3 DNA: TGTGCCAGCAGCTTGACTGTGGACAGGGGAGGCAATCAGCCCCAGCATTTT
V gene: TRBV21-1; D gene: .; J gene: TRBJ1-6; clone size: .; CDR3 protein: CASSKALSRQIYNSPLHF; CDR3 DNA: TGTGCCAGCAGCAAAGCGCTTTCTCGACAGATCTATAATTCACCCCTCCACTTT
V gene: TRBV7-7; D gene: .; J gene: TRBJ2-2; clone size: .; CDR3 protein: CASSPHEGLPGELFF; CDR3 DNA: TGTGCTAGCAGCCCCCATGAGGGTTTGCCCGGGGAGCTGTTTTTT
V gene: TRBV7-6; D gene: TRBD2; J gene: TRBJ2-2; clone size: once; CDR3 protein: CASSLVNSGRINTGELFF; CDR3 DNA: TGTGCCAGCAGCTTAGTAAATAGCGGGAGGATTAACACCGGGGAGCTGTTTTTT
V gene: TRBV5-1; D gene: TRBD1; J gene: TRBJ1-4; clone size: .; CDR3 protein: CASSGLTGTNEKLFF; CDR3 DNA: TGCGCCAGCAGCGGCCTGACAGGGACTAATGAAAAACTGTTTTTT
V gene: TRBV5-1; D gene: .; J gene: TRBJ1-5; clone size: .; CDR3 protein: CASSFGGSYSNQPQHF; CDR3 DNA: TGCGCCAGCAGCTTCGGCGGGTCGTATAGCAATCAGCCCCAGCATTTT
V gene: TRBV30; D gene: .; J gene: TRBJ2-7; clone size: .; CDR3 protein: CAWSFNSLREQYF; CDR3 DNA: TGTGCCTGGAGTTTCAACTCCCTCCGGGAGCAGTACTTC
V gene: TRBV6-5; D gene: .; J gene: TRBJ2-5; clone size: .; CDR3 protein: CASSYSGRQETQYF; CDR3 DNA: TGTGCCAGCAGTTACTCGGGCCGCCAAGAGACCCAGTACTTC
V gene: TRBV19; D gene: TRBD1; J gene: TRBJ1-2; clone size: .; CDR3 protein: CASSLGQGEGYTF; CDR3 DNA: TGTGCCAGTAGTCTGGGACAGGGTGAGGGCTACACCTTC
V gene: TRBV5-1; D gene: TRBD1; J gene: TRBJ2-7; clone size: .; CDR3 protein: CASSLDRVRGEQYF; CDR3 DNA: TGCGCCAGCAGCTTAGACAGGGTAAGGGGCGAGCAGTACTTC
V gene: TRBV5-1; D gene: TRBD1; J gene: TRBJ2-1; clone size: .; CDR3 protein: CASSLTGTENNEQFF; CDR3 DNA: TGCGCCAGCAGCCTAACCGGGACAGAAAACAATGAGCAGTTCTTC
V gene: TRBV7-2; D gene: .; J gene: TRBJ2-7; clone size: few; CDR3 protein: CASSWRGPSSYEQYF; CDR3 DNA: TGTGCCAGCAGCTGGAGGGGCCCCAGCTCCTACGAGCAGTACTTC
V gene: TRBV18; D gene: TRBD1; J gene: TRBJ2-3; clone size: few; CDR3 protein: CASSPGQGIVDTQYF; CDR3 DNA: TGTGCCAGCTCACCGGGACAGGGGATAGTCGATACGCAGTATTTT
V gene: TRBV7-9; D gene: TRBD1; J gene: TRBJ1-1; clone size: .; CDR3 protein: CASSPGTGGNTEAFF; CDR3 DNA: TGTGCCAGCAGCCCAGGGACAGGGGGCAACACTGAAGCTTTCTTT
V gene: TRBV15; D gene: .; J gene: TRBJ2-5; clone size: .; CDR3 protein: CATSRGDTQETQYF; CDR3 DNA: TGTGCCACCAGCAGAGGGGACACACAAGAGACCCAGTACTTC
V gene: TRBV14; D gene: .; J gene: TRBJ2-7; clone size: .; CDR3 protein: CASSQVFLREESYEQYF; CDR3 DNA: TGTGCCAGCAGCCAAGTCTTCCTACGGGAAGAGTCCTACGAGCAGTACTTC